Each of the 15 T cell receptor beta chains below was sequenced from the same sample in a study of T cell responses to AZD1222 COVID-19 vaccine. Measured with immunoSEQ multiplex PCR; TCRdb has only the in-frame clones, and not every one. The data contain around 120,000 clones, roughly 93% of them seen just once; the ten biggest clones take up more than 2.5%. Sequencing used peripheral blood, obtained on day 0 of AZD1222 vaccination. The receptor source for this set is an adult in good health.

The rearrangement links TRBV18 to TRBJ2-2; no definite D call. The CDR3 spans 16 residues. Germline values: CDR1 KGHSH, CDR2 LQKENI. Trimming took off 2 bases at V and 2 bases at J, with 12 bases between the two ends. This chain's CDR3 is CASSPTLAVNTGELFF. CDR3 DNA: TGTGCCAGCTCACCAACCCTGGCAGTCAACACCGGGGAGCTGTTTTTT.

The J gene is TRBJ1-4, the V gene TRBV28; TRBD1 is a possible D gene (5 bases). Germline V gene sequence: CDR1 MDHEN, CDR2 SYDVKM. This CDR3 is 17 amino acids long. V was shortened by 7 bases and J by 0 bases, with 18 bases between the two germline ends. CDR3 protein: CASTTWGRSTTNEKLFF. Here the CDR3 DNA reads TGTGCCAGCACCACCTGGGGACGGAGTACAACTAATGAAAAACTGTTTTTT. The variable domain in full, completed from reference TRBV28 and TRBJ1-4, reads DVKVTQSSRYLVKRTGEKVFLECVQDMDHENMFWYRQDPGLGLRLIYFSYDVKMKEKGDIPEGYSVSREKKERFSLILESASTNQTSMYLCASTTWGRSTTNEKLFFGSGTQLSVL.

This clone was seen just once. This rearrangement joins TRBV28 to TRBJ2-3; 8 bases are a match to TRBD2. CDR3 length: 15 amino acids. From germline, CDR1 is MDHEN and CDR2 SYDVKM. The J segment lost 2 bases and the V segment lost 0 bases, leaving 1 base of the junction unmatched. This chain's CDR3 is CASSLWREVTDTQYF. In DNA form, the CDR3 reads TGTGCCAGCAGTTTATGGCGGGAGGTCACAGATACGCAGTATTTT.

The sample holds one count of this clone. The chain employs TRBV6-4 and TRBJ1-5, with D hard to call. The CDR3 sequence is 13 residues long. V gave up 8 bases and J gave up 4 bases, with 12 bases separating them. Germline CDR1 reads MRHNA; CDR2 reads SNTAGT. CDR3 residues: CASSHSLNQPQHF. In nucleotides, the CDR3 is TGTGCCAGCTCCCACAGTCTGAATCAGCCCCAGCATTTT.

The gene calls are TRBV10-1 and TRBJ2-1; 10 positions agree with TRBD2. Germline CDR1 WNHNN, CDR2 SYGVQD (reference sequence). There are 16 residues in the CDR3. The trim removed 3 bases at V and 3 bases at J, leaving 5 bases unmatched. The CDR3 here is CASSDLLAGSYNEQFF. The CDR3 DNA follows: TGCGCCAGCAGTGACCTACTAGCGGGAAGCTACAATGAGCAGTTCTTC.

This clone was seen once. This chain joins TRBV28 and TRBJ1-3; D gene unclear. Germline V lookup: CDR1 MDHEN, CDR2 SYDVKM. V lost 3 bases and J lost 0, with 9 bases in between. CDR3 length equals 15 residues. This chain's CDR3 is CASSLPEISGNTIYF. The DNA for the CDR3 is TGTGCCAGCAGTTTGCCGGAAATCTCTGGAAACACCATATATTTT.

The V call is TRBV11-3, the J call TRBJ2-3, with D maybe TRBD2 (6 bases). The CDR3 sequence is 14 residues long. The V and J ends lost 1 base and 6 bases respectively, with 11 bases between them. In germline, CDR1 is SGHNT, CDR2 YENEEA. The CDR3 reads CASSLGGTGDTQYF. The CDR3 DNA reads TGTGCCAGCAGCTTAGGCGGGACCGGGGATACGCAGTATTTT. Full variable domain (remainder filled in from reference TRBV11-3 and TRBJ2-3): EAGVVQSPRYKIIEKKQPVAFWCNPISGHNTLYWYLQNLGQGPELLIRYENEEAVDDSQLPKDRFSAERLKGVDSTLKIQPAELGDSAVYLCASSLGGTGDTQYFGPGTRLTVL.

In DNA form, the CDR3 reads TGTGCCAGCAGTTTGCTTACCGGGACAGGGGGCTCCTACGAGCAGTACTTC. This encodes CASSLLTGTGGSYEQYF. V gene TRBV27 combines with J gene TRBJ2-7; 11 positions agree with TRBD1. The CDR3 is 17 residues long. Looked up from germline, CDR1 is MNHEY and CDR2 is SMNVEV (reference sequence). The V and J ends lost 3 bases and 0 bases, in that order; junction bases with no gene match: 7.

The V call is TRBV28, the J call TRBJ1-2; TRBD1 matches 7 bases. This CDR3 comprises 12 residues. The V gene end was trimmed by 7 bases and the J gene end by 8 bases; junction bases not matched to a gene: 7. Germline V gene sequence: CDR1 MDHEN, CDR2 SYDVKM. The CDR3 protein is CASNTGVGGYTF. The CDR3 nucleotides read TGTGCCAGCAATACAGGGGTGGGAGGCTACACCTTC.

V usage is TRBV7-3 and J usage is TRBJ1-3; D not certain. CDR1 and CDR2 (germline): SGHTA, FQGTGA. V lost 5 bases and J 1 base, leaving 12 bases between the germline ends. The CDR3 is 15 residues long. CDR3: CASSTVGGSGNTIYF. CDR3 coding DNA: TGTGCCAGCAGCACAGTGGGAGGGTCTGGAAACACCATATATTTT.

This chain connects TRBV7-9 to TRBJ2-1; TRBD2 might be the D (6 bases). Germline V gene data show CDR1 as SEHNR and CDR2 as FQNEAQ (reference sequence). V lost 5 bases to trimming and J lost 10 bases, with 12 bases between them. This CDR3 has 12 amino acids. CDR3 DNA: TGTGCCAGCAGCCAGACACTAGCAGAGCAGTTCTTC. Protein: CASSQTLAEQFF.

CDR3: CASSVGTSGYNEQFF. As DNA, the CDR3 is TGTGCCAGCAGCGTCGGGACTAGCGGTTACAATGAGCAGTTCTTC. The chain recombines TRBV9 with TRBJ2-1; 11 nucleotides align to TRBD2. CDR1 SGDLS and CDR2 YYNGEE come from the germline V gene. The J segment lost 4 bases and the V segment lost 2 bases, leaving 2 bases of the junction unmatched. The CDR3 runs 15 residues.

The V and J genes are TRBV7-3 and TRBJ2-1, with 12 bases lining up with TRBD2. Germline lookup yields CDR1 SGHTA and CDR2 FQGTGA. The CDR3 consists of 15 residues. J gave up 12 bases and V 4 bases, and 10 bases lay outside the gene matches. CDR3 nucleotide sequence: TGTGCCAGCAGCTCACCGACTAGCGGGAGCCCTACGCAGTTCTTC. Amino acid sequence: CASSSPTSGSPTQFF. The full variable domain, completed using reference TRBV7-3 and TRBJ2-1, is GAGVSQTPSNKVTEKGKYVELRCDPISGHTALYWYRQSLGQGPEFLIYFQGTGAADDSGLPNDRFFAVRPEGSVSTLKIQRTERGDSAVYLCASSSPTSGSPTQFFGPGTRLTVL.

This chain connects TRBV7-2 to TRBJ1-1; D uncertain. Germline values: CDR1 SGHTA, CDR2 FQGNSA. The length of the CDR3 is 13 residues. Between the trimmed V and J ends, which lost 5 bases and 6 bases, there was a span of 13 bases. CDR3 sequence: CASSLHGKSEAFF. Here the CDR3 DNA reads TGTGCCAGCAGCCTCCACGGCAAGTCTGAAGCTTTCTTT.

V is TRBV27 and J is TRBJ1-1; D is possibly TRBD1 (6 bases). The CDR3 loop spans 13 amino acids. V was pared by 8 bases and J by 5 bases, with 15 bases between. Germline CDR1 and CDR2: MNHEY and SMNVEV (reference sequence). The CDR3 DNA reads TGTGCCAGCCGATTGACAGGCGGGACTGAAGCTTTCTTT. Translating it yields CASRLTGGTEAFF.